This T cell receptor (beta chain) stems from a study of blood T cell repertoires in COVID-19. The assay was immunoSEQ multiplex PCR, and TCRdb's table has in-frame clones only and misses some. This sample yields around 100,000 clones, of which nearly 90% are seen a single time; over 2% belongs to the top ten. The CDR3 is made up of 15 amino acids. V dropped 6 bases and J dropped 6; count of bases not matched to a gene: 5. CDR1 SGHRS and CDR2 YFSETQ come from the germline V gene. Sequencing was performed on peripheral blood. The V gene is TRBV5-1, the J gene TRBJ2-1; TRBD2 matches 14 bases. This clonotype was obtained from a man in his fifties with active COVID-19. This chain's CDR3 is CASTPGTSGGNEQFF. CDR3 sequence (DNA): TGCGCCAGCACCCCCGGGACTAGCGGGGGCAATGAGCAGTTCTTC.